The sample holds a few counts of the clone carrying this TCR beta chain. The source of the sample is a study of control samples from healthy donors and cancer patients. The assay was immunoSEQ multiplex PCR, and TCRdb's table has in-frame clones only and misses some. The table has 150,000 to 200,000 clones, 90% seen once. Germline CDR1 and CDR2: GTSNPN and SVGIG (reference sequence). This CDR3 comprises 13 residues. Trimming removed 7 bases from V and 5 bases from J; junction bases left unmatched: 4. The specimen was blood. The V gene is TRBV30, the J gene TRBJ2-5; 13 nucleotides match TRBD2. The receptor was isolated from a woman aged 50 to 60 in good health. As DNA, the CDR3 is TGTGCCTTAGGACTAGCGGGAGCCGAGACCCAGTACTTC. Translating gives CALGLAGAETQYF.